This passage covers 18 T cell receptor beta chains from one sample sequenced in a study of CD8 T cells in Susac syndrome. RNA was extracted with the RNeasy kit, and a quantity of about 0.45 to 1 ug was reverse transcribed using random hexamers. MiXCR, run by TCRdb on the immunoSEQ multiplex PCR reads, gives a single entry per CDR3 protein. The table lists almost 450,000 distinct CDR3 sequences, approximately 85% of them singletons. Sequencing was carried out using CD8+ T cells from PBMCs. Source of these receptors: a human donor with multiple sclerosis.

This chain connects TRBV2 to TRBJ2-2; 15 bases match TRBD2. The V gene's germline CDR1 is SNHLY and CDR2 FYNNEI. The CDR3 consists of 19 residues. V shed 7 bases, J shed 2 bases, and the junction held 11 bases outside the gene matches. The CDR3 reads CASIHPPGLAGGNTGELFF. The CDR3 nucleotides are TGTGCCAGCATTCACCCTCCGGGACTAGCGGGAGGAAACACCGGGGAGCTGTTTTTT. Full variable domain (missing parts from reference TRBV2 and TRBJ2-2): EPEVTQTPSHQVTQMGQEVILRCVPISNHLYFYWYRQILGQKVEFLVSFYNNEISEKSEIFDDQFSVERPDGSNFTLKIRSTKLEDSAMYFCASIHPPGLAGGNTGELFFGEGSRLTVL.

This clonotype was counted once. In nucleotides, the CDR3 is TGTGCCAGCAGTAACTCGGAAAACTGGAACTATGGCTACACCTTC. Protein sequence: CASSNSENWNYGYTF. The chain has TRBV3-1 and TRBJ1-2; D ambiguous. The V gene's germline CDR1 is LGHDT and CDR2 YNNKEL (reference sequence). Trimming took 6 bases from V and 2 from J, leaving 16 bases between them. This CDR3 spans 15 amino acids.

This sequence joins TRBV2 and TRBJ2-7; D is unclear. Trimming stripped 7 bases from V and 0 bases from J, with 10 bases between. There are 13 residues in the CDR3. CDR1 is SNHLY, CDR2 FYNNEI, per germline. The CDR3 DNA follows: TGTGCCAGCATTGATACGAGCTCCTACGAGCAGTACTTC. It translates to CASIDTSSYEQYF.

The chain employs TRBV19 and TRBJ2-1, with no clear D. With 4 bases removed from V and 0 bases from J, the gap between germline ends came to 16 bases. Per the germline V gene, CDR1 is LNHDA and CDR2 is SQIVND (reference sequence). The CDR3 sequence is 17 residues long. CDR3 sequence (DNA): TGTGCCAGTAGTACTCCAAGCCACCGGAGCTCCTACAATGAGCAGTTCTTC. As protein: CASSTPSHRSSYNEQFF.

The chain joins TRBV11-2 to TRBJ2-1; D possibly matches TRBD1 or TRBD2 (5 bases each). The germline V gene encodes CDR1 SGHAT and CDR2 FQNNGV. V dropped 4 bases and J dropped 12 bases, with 25 bases sitting between them. This CDR3 region has 16 residues. In DNA form, the CDR3 reads TGTGCCAGCAGCTCCCCCGAACGAGCGGACAAGGTGTGGCAGTTCTTC. As protein: CASSSPERADKVWQFF.

This clonotype has a single count. The rearrangement joins TRBV25-1 to TRBJ1-2; TRBD1 matches at 9 bases. CDR3 length equals 13 residues. Germline V gene sequence: CDR1 MGHDK, CDR2 SYGVNS. The V gene end was trimmed by 7 bases and the J gene end by 8 bases; junction bases not matched to a gene: 8. The CDR3 spells CASTSGQGGGYTF. CDR3 coding DNA: TGTGCCAGCACTTCGGGACAGGGCGGAGGCTACACCTTC.

This chain uses TRBV6-5 with TRBJ2-2; D gene unclear. Germline V gives CDR1 MNHEY, CDR2 SVGAGI. The CDR3 covers 15 residues. Trimming cost V 4 bases and J 1 base, with 10 bases left between them. The chain's CDR3 is CASSLAHMNTGELFF. CDR3 in DNA: TGTGCCAGCAGTTTGGCGCATATGAACACCGGGGAGCTGTTTTTT.

With respect to this clonotype: A junction end diverges from the germline sequence, so it may reflect a read error. The chain carries TRBV5-1 and TRBJ1-2, with no clear D. CDR3 size: 12 residues. Germline V lookup: CDR1 SGHRS, CDR2 YFSETQ. The CDR3 DNA is TGCGCCAGCAGGCAAACCAAAGATGGCTACACCTTT. Its protein is CASRQTKDGYTF.

V usage is TRBV27 and J usage is TRBJ2-1; 10 bases agree with TRBD1. Germline CDR1 and CDR2: MNHEY and SMNVEV (reference sequence). There are 19 residues in the CDR3. J lost 1 base, V lost 5 bases, and 14 bases had no gene match. CDR3 nucleotide sequence: TGTGCCAGCAGTCCGCAGGGGACAGGGGCCCAAGAATCCTACAATGAGCAGTTCTTC. Translation: CASSPQGTGAQESYNEQFF.

This rearrangement joins TRBV27 to TRBJ2-1, with D unresolved. This CDR3 has 15 residues. The germline V and J ends were trimmed by 5 bases and 1 base, with 12 bases remaining between them. Looked up from germline, CDR1 is MNHEY and CDR2 is SMNVEV (reference sequence). The CDR3 is CASSLIPVSYNEQFF. The CDR3 DNA is TGTGCCAGCAGTCTCATCCCGGTATCCTACAATGAGCAGTTCTTC.

This chain links TRBV20-1 with TRBJ1-2; 10 bases match TRBD1. The CDR3 runs 15 residues. Trimming at V came to 0 bases and at J to 2 bases, leaving 3 bases not matched to a gene. Germline V gene lookup returns CDR1 DFQATT and CDR2 SNEGSKA (reference sequence). CDR3 residues: CSARDSDRGNYGYTF. CDR3 coding DNA: TGCAGTGCTAGAGATTCGGACAGGGGGAACTATGGCTACACCTTC.

V gene TRBV19 combines with J gene TRBJ2-1; TRBD1 matches at 8 bases. Unmatched junction bases numbered 9, after V lost 6 bases and J lost 5 bases. Germline CDR1 is LNHDA and CDR2 is SQIVND (reference sequence). CDR3 length: 15 residues. The CDR3 DNA reads as TGTGCCAGTAGACAGGGGGGAAGGATTAACAATGAGCAGTTCTTC. Amino acid sequence: CASRQGGRINNEQFF. The full variable domain, with the rest looked up from reference TRBV19 and TRBJ2-1, is DGGITQSPKYLFRKEGQNVTLSCEQNLNHDAMYWYRQDPGQGLRLIYYSQIVNDFQKGDIAEGYSVSREKKESFPLTVTSAQKNPTAFYLCASRQGGRINNEQFFGPGTRLTVL.

A few counts support this clonotype. The rearrangement joins TRBV6-2 or TRBV6-3 to TRBJ2-2; D uncertain. V was clipped by 0 bases and J by 7 bases, with 6 bases between them. Per germline, CDR1 MNHEY and CDR2 SVGEGT. The CDR3 is 13 residues long. CDR3 nucleotides: TGTGCCAGCAGTTACTCTGGGGTCGGGGAGCTGTTTTTT. Its protein product is CASSYSGVGELFF.

V is TRBV4-1 and J is TRBJ1-5, with a tentative D call TRBD1 (6 bases). V dropped 1 base and J dropped 8 bases, with 24 bases sitting between them. The CDR3 loop spans 18 amino acids. The V gene's germline CDR1 is MGHRA and CDR2 YSYEKL. CDR3 protein: CASSQGPGHGEIVEPQHF. The CDR3 bases are TGCGCCAGCAGCCAAGGCCCGGGACACGGGGAAATCGTGGAGCCCCAGCATTTT.

The chain employs TRBV6-5 and TRBJ1-2; 9 nucleotides match TRBD1. The CDR3 covers 16 residues. CDR1 MNHEY and CDR2 SVGAGI come from the germline V gene. V gave up 4 bases and J gave up 4 bases; unmatched junction bases: 10. Written as DNA, the CDR3 is TGTGCCAGCAGTTTCACACAGGGGGCGGACCTCTATGGCTACACCTTC. Amino acids: CASSFTQGADLYGYTF.

The chain has TRBV12-3 or TRBV12-4 and TRBJ1-2; TRBD1 might be the D (6 bases). The CDR3 loop spans 13 amino acids. The V gene lost 7 bases and the J gene lost 6 bases, with 15 bases spanning the gap. This CDR3 is CASTLGGADGYTF. In DNA form, the CDR3 reads TGTGCCAGCACTCTGGGGGGGGCGGATGGCTACACCTTC.

The chain links TRBV6-1 to TRBJ1-2; D possibly corresponds to TRBD1 (6 bases). The CDR3 covers 14 residues. Trimming cost V 10 bases and J 0 bases, with 15 bases left between them. CDR1 and CDR2 (germline): MNHNS, SASEGT. The CDR3 sequence: CATRQVGTNYGYTF. The CDR3 nucleotides read TGTGCCACTCGACAGGTTGGAACTAACTATGGCTACACCTTC.

Only a few counts were recorded for this clonotype. The rearrangement uses TRBV12-3 or TRBV12-4 and TRBJ2-7, with unresolved D. Trimming took 0 bases from V and 5 from J, leaving 5 bases between them. The CDR3 contains 12 residues. CDR3 sequence (DNA): TGTGCCAGCAGTTTAGCGCTCGACGAGCAGTACTTC. This translates into CASSLALDEQYF.